This T cell receptor beta chain was captured by sequencing in a study of blood T cell repertoires in COVID-19. About the study: Sites across the United States, Italy and Spain contributed samples from acute and convalescent COVID-19. PBMCs, B-cell-depleted T cells, or T cells were the source of the cDNA or gDNA that made up the material.

Authors' analysis steps: Cell counts per sample came from amplifying reference gene primers. Sequencing was performed with immunoSEQ multiplex PCR; in TCRdb, only in-frame clones are kept and a portion is missing. The V and J calls and clone size are taken from that table; D and trimming were inferred from the DNA. The table has some 190,000 clones, under 80% seen once. This clone came up a few times. Specimen: peripheral blood. This receptor was taken from a woman in her forties or fifties with acute or convalescent COVID-19.

This CDR3 is CASSPRQREHPYNEQFF. The CDR3 DNA follows: TGTGCCAGCAGCCCCCGCCAGCGGGAGCATCCTTACAATGAGCAGTTCTTC. The gene calls are TRBV7-6 and TRBJ2-1, with TRBD2 matching 8 bases. Trimming at V came to 5 bases and at J to 4 bases, leaving 13 bases not matched to a gene. In germline, CDR1 is SGHVS, CDR2 FNYEAQ. The CDR3 is 17 residues long. Filled out from reference TRBV7-6 and TRBJ2-1, the complete variable domain reads GAGVSQSPRYKVTKRGQDVALRCDPISGHVSLYWYRQALGQGPEFLTYFNYEAQQDKSGLPNDRFSAERPEGSISTLTIQRTEQRDSAMYRCASSPRQREHPYNEQFFGPGTRLTVL.